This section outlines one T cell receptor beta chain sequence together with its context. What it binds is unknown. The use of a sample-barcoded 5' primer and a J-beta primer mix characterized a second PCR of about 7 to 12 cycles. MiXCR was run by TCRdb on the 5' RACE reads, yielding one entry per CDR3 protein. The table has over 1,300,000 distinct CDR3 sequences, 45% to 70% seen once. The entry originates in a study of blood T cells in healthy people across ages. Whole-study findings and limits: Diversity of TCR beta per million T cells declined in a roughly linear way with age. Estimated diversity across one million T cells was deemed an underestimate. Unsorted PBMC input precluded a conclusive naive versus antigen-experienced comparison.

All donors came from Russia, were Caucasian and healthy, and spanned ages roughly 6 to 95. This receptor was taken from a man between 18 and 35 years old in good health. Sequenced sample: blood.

CDR3 DNA sequence: TGTGCCAGCAGCTTAGCGCCGGCGGGAGGGAACTACGAGCAGTACTTC. This codes for CASSLAPAGGNYEQYF. The chain employs TRBV7-2 and TRBJ2-4; 9 bases agree with TRBD2. The J call may be incorrect, as the DNA end agrees better with TRBJ2-7. The CDR3 loop spans 16 amino acids. The V gene's germline CDR1 is SGHTA and CDR2 FQGNSA.